This record looks at one T cell receptor (beta chain) sequence and its context. This sample is drawn from a study of control samples from healthy donors and cancer patients. Germline CDR1 reads MGHDK; CDR2 reads SYGVNS. With 3 bases removed from V and 6 bases from J, the gap between germline ends came to 14 bases. The CDR3 covers 14 residues. Profiled with immunoSEQ multiplex PCR; TCRdb holds only in-frame clones, not every one. The sample holds 110,000 or so clones, around nine tenths seen once. This TCR was recovered from a man aged 25 to 40 in good health. This chain connects TRBV25-1 to TRBJ1-2, with unresolved D. Sequenced material: blood. CDR3 DNA sequence: TGTGCCAGCAGTGACCGCCCGTTGATAGATGGCTACACCTTC. Amino acid sequence: CASSDRPLIDGYTF.